This record concerns one T cell receptor (beta chain) sequence. Unmatched junction bases numbered 5, after V lost 2 bases and J lost 4 bases. Looked up from germline, CDR1 is SGHRS and CDR2 is YFSETQ. The CDR3 is 15 amino acids. The record originates from a study of blood T cell repertoires in COVID-19. The method was immunoSEQ multiplex PCR; TCRdb's version includes in-frame clones alone and lacks a portion of them. The data hold about 180,000 clones, with 70% to 90% observed a single time. Material: peripheral blood. The chain combines TRBV5-1 with TRBJ2-3; 9 bases match TRBD2. This TCR derives from a man in his sixties with acute or convalescent COVID-19. The CDR3 DNA sequence: TGCGCCAGCAGCTTCCTCGCGGGAGGGGCAGATACGCAGTATTTT. It is translated as CASSFLAGGADTQYF.